These T cell receptor beta chains were read from a single sample in a study of T cells in Graves' hyperthyroidism and ophthalmopathy. TCRdb itself ran the multiplex PCR reads through MiXCR, one entry per CDR3 protein. Of 350,000 or so distinct CDR3 sequences listed, 21% are singletons. The specimen sequenced was blood. The receptors were sampled from a woman between 45 and 65 years old with Graves' hyperthyroidism. Both conserved end residues are part of each CDR3. Each record gives: V gene, D gene, J gene, clone size, CDR3 protein, CDR3 DNA. A D gene is named only where the DNA matches it firmly. Not all rows give a size; the values are once, few, many and, for expanded clones, a class.

>TRBV12-3/TRBV12-4|TRBD2|TRBJ2-3|many
CASSSLAGGHSDTQYF
TGTGCCAGCAGTTCACTAGCGGGGGGGCATTCAGATACGCAGTATTTT
>TRBV5-1|NA|TRBJ1-1|many
CASSTQSYTEAFF
TGCGCCAGCAGCACTCAGAGTTACACTGAAGCTTTCTTT
>TRBV2|NA|TRBJ2-1|many
CASSAGAYNEQFF
TGTGCCAGCAGTGCAGGGGCGTACAATGAGCAGTTCTTC
>TRBV28|TRBD2|TRBJ2-7|many
CASSPLAGGPSEQYF
TGTGCCAGCAGTCCCTTAGCGGGAGGGCCCTCCGAGCAGTACTTC
>TRBV7-9|NA|TRBJ2-7|NA
CASSRLLYLFSYEQYF
TGTGCCAGCAGCCGACTTCTCTATCTTTTCTCCTACGAGCAGTACTTC
>TRBV16|TRBD2|TRBJ2-3|many
CASSRTSGVDTQYF
TGTGCCAGCAGCCGGACTAGCGGGGTAGATACGCAGTATTTT
>TRBV7-6|TRBD2|TRBJ2-1|many
CASSLTGLVGYNEQFF
TGTGCCAGCAGCTTAACAGGACTAGTGGGGTACAATGAGCAGTTCTTC
>TRBV4-1|NA|TRBJ1-5|many
CASSQRVESGQPQHF
TGCGCCAGCAGCCAGCGGGTGGAGTCTGGTCAGCCCCAGCATTTT
>TRBV20-1|TRBD2|TRBJ2-1|many
CSAPTGTSGNNEQFF
TGCAGTGCCCCGACCGGGACTAGCGGGAACAATGAGCAGTTCTTC
>TRBV15|TRBD2|TRBJ2-7|NA
CATSRGRGSYEQYF
TGTGCCACCAGCAGGGGGAGGGGTTCCTACGAGCAGTACTTC
>TRBV10-3|NA|TRBJ2-5|many
CAIRQLDQETQYF
TGTGCCATTAGACAACTAGATCAAGAGACCCAGTACTTC
>TRBV7-2|NA|TRBJ1-1|many
CASSLWFLNTEAFF
TGTGCCAGCAGCTTATGGTTCCTGAACACTGAAGCTTTCTTT
>TRBV3-1|NA|TRBJ2-7|many
CASSQARGGEQYF
TGTGCCAGCAGCCAAGCGAGAGGGGGCGAGCAGTACTTC
>TRBV7-8|NA|TRBJ2-7|many
CASLLVGDMGEQYF
TGTGCCAGCTTACTAGTGGGCGATATGGGAGAGCAGTACTTC
>TRBV28|NA|TRBJ1-5|many
CASSPGQRNQPQHF
TGTGCCAGCAGTCCTGGACAGAGAAATCAGCCCCAGCATTTT
>TRBV7-9|TRBD2|TRBJ2-1|NA
CASSLGALAGVYNEQFF
TGTGCCAGCAGCTTAGGGGCCCTAGCGGGAGTCTACAATGAGCAGTTCTTC
>TRBV20-1|NA|TRBJ2-3|many
CSARERRQVPRDTQYF
TGCAGTGCTAGAGAGCGAAGGCAGGTTCCTAGAGATACGCAGTATTTT